The T cell receptor beta chain described here comes from a study of Ad26.COV2.S vaccination and SARS-CoV-2 variants. The J segment lost 3 bases and the V segment lost 2 bases, leaving 8 bases of the junction unmatched. Germline assignment: CDR1 SGHTA and CDR2 FQGNSA. The CDR3 extends over 16 amino acids. Noted treatment: some 20 received Ad26.COV2.S at low or high dose, single or two shots; roughly five received placebo; per-sample allocation not given. The samples were gathered on day 63 after the first injection of vaccine or placebo. The assay was immunoSEQ multiplex PCR, and TCRdb's table has in-frame clones only and misses some. The sample lists about 250,000 clones, approximately 87% occurring once.

The sequence was collected from a person between 18 and 65 years old who received the Ad26.COV2.S COVID-19 vaccine or a placebo. The V call is TRBV7-2, the J call TRBJ1-2, with TRBD1 identical over 8 bases. The sequencing here drew on peripheral blood, taken in a trial of Ad26.COV2.S vaccine versus placebo. CDR3 sequence (DNA): TGTGCCAGCAGCTTATTTCCAGGGGGCGGTCACTATGGCTACACCTTC. Translated: CASSLFPGGGHYGYTF.